The 21 T cell receptor beta chains given below trace back to one sample, sequenced in a study of regulatory and conventional T cells in RAG deficiency. Libraries were prepared by immunoSEQ multiplex PCR; TCRdb keeps only in-frame clonotypes and omits some of them. The repertoire consists of approximately 22,000 clones, with approximately 95% occurring once and the leading ten covering about 1.2%. Genomic DNA came from blood conventional CD4+ T cells gated CD25-low CD127-high. Another study also made use of these data, one on regulatory T cells. That work states: Amplification used 52 TRBV primers and 13 TRBJ primers.

The specimen sequenced was CD25- CD4+ T cells sorted from blood. The receptors derive from a human donor in good health.

The chain combines TRBV9 with TRBJ2-1, with TRBD2 as a possible D gene (5 bases). CDR3 length: 13 amino acids. V dropped 4 bases and J dropped 8 bases, with 13 bases sitting between them. Per the germline V gene, CDR1 is SGDLS and CDR2 is YYNGEE. The CDR3 DNA sequence: TGTGCCAGCAGCTACTTAGAGGGCCATGAGCAGTTCTTC. Residues: CASSYLEGHEQFF. The full variable domain, in which reference TRBV9 and TRBJ2-1 provide the parts outside the CDR3, is DSGVTQTPKHLITATGQRVTLRCSPRSGDLSVYWYQQSLDQGLQFLIQYYNGEERAKGNILERFSAQQFPDLHSELNLSSLELGDSALYFCASSYLEGHEQFFGPGTRLTVL.

The DNA for the CDR3 is TGCGCCAGCAGCTTGGGACAGGGGGGCGACGAGCAGTACTTC. It translates to CASSLGQGGDEQYF. The chain is built from TRBV5-1 and TRBJ2-7; TRBD1 matches 9 bases. From germline, CDR1 is SGHRS and CDR2 YFSETQ. With V trimmed by 0 bases and J by 5 bases, 3 bases remained unmatched. CDR3 length: 14 residues. Complete variable domain (other parts from reference TRBV5-1 and TRBJ2-7): KAGVTQTPRYLIKTRGQQVTLSCSPISGHRSVSWYQQTPGQGLQFLFEYFSETQRNKGNFPGRFSGRQFSNSRSEMNVSTLELGDSALYLCASSLGQGGDEQYFGPGTRLTVT.

The chain carries TRBV9 and TRBJ1-5, with 8 bases lining up with TRBD1. Germline trimming cut 3 bases from V and 2 bases from J; bases unmatched to any gene: 7. The CDR3 covers 16 residues. Germline V gene lookup returns CDR1 SGDLS and CDR2 YYNGEE. The CDR3 nucleotides read TGTGCCAGCAGCGCGACAGGGGATAGGGGCAATCAGCCCCAGCATTTT. Translating gives CASSATGDRGNQPQHF. Drawing the rest from reference TRBV9 and TRBJ1-5, the complete variable domain is DSGVTQTPKHLITATGQRVTLRCSPRSGDLSVYWYQQSLDQGLQFLIQYYNGEERAKGNILERFSAQQFPDLHSELNLSSLELGDSALYFCASSATGDRGNQPQHFGDGTRLSIL.

J is TRBJ2-7 and V is TRBV19; D gene ambiguous. Germline CDR1 reads LNHDA; CDR2 reads SQIVND (reference sequence). V was cut by 3 bases and J by 3 bases, with 36 bases left in between. This CDR3 contains 22 residues. DNA of the CDR3: TGTGCCAGTAGTATTTCCTGGCCCCCATTGTTGAGGCAGCCCTCTTATCTCTACGAGCAGTACTTC. Protein: CASSISWPPLLRQPSYLYEQYF.

V and J are TRBV5-1 and TRBJ1-1; 7 bases are a match to TRBD1. Per germline, CDR1 SGHRS and CDR2 YFSETQ. There are 15 residues in the CDR3. V lost 5 bases, J lost 0 bases, and 7 bases stayed unmatched. DNA for the CDR3: TGCGCCAGCAGAACGGGACAGCCCCTGAACACTGAAGCTTTCTTT. It is translated as CASRTGQPLNTEAFF.

The chain carries TRBV28 and TRBJ2-7; 8 bases align to TRBD1. Losses at the gene ends were 5 bases for V and 0 bases for J; bases not matched to a gene: 12. The CDR3 length is 17 residues. Germline V gives CDR1 MDHEN, CDR2 SYDVKM. The CDR3 bases are TGTGCCAGCAGTCCCTGGGACAGGACCCGTACCTCCTACGAGCAGTACTTC. As protein: CASSPWDRTRTSYEQYF. Looking up the rest from reference TRBV28 and TRBJ2-7 gives the full variable domain: DVKVTQSSRYLVKRTGEKVFLECVQDMDHENMFWYRQDPGLGLRLIYFSYDVKMKEKGDIPEGYSVSREKKERFSLILESASTNQTSMYLCASSPWDRTRTSYEQYFGPGTRLTVT.

The chain links TRBV6-5 to TRBJ2-1, with D tentatively TRBD2 (6 bases). The CDR3 length is 15 residues. From germline, CDR1 is MNHEY and CDR2 SVGAGI. V was trimmed by 2 bases and J by 0 bases, leaving 8 bases between them. The CDR3 loop is CASSYGRDSYNEQFF. The CDR3 DNA follows: TGTGCCAGCAGTTACGGGCGGGACTCCTACAATGAGCAGTTCTTC.

The gene calls are TRBV9 and TRBJ2-7, with 9 bases identical to TRBD2. Losses at the gene ends were 0 bases for V and 2 bases for J; bases not matched to a gene: 3. There are 15 residues in the CDR3. Germline values: CDR1 SGDLS, CDR2 YYNGEE. The CDR3 region has the DNA TGTGCCAGCAGCGTAGGGACTAGCGCGACCTACGAGCAGTACTTC. It codes for CASSVGTSATYEQYF.

The chain employs TRBV6-1 and TRBJ1-5; D remains ambiguous. This CDR3 is built from 15 residues. The germline CDR1 and CDR2 sequences are MNHNS and SASEGT. V lost 4 bases to trimming and J lost 9 bases, with 19 bases between them. The CDR3 DNA reads as TGTGCCAGCAGTGGGCCCTTCCGGGAAGGTGGGCCCCAGCATTTT. As protein: CASSGPFREGGPQHF.

This clone was seen once. The rearrangement links TRBV28 to TRBJ1-1; TRBD1 matches 8 bases. The V gene end was trimmed by 6 bases and the J gene end by 1 base; junction bases not matched to a gene: 10. The CDR3 is 16 amino acids. CDR1 is MDHEN, CDR2 SYDVKM, per germline. The CDR3 DNA is TGTGCCAGCAGGCCCGGGACAGGAGGGGGGAACACTGAAGCTTTCTTT. Protein: CASRPGTGGGNTEAFF.

V and J are TRBV2 and TRBJ2-4, with 9 bases matching TRBD2. The germline gives CDR1 SNHLY, CDR2 FYNNEI. The CDR3 has 13 residues. V was clipped by 6 bases and J by 8 bases; unmatched bases: 5. The DNA of the CDR3 is TGTGCCAGCAGAGCGGGGGGCAGGGACATTCAGTACTTC. Encoded protein: CASRAGGRDIQYF. The entire variable domain, with the rest obtained from reference TRBV2 and TRBJ2-4, is as follows: EPEVTQTPSHQVTQMGQEVILRCVPISNHLYFYWYRQILGQKVEFLVSFYNNEISEKSEIFDDQFSVERPDGSNFTLKIRSTKLEDSAMYFCASRAGGRDIQYFGAGTRLSVL.

The V call is TRBV28, the J call TRBJ1-4; the D gene is possibly TRBD1 (6 bases). The CDR3 totals 14 residues. The germline V and J ends were trimmed by 4 bases and 2 bases, with 8 bases remaining between them. The germline gives CDR1 MDHEN, CDR2 SYDVKM. DNA for the CDR3: TGTGCCAGCAGTTCCGGACAGACTAATGAAAAACTGTTTTTT. Protein sequence: CASSSGQTNEKLFF.

This chain connects TRBV6-1 to TRBJ1-4; a possible D gene is TRBD1 (6 bases). The CDR3 sequence is 14 residues long. V shed 6 bases and J shed 6 bases, with 14 bases lying between them. Germline V lookup: CDR1 MNHNS, CDR2 SASEGT. The CDR3 DNA sequence: TGTGCCAGCAGGGCCGGGACATGGGATGAAAAACTGTTTTTT. It encodes CASRAGTWDEKLFF.

The rearrangement joins TRBV7-9 to TRBJ1-1; TRBD1 aligns across 8 bases. CDR1 and CDR2 (germline): SEHNR, FQNEAQ (reference sequence). V was pared by 5 bases and J by 10 bases, with 9 bases of the junction left unmatched. CDR3 size: 13 residues. The CDR3 coding sequence is TGTGCCAGCAGCACACAGGGGGAGATTGGAGCTTTCTTT. This translates into CASSTQGEIGAFF.

The J gene is TRBJ1-1, the V gene TRBV7-9; D is ambiguous. CDR3 length equals 14 residues. Trimming took 1 base from V and 4 from J, leaving 10 bases between them. CDR1 is SEHNR and CDR2 is FQNEAQ in the germline V gene (reference sequence). The CDR3 bases are TGTGCCAGCAGCTTAGAAGGAGCCCCCACTGAAGCTTTCTTT. This gives the protein CASSLEGAPTEAFF.

The CDR3 region has the DNA TGTGCCAGTAGTAAACAGGTTCCCGACGAGCAGTACTTC. It specifies CASSKQVPDEQYF. The chain combines TRBV19 with TRBJ2-7; a weak D match, TRBD1 (5 bases). The germline V and J ends were trimmed by 4 bases and 5 bases, with 12 bases remaining between them. This CDR3 is built from 13 residues. Germline values: CDR1 LNHDA, CDR2 SQIVND (reference sequence). Combining the CDR3 with reference TRBV19 and TRBJ2-7 gives the whole variable domain DGGITQSPKYLFRKEGQNVTLSCEQNLNHDAMYWYRQDPGQGLRLIYYSQIVNDFQKGDIAEGYSVSREKKESFPLTVTSAQKNPTAFYLCASSKQVPDEQYFGPGTRLTVT.

Turning to this clone: Compared with germline, one end of the junction differs, possibly owing to a read error. The sample carries other DNA sequences with the same CDR3. The CDR3 protein is CASSYRDGGAYEQYF. As DNA, the CDR3 is TGTGCCAGCAGTTACAGGGACGGGGGAGCCTACGAGCAGTACTTT. The chain carries TRBV6-5 and TRBJ2-7; D might be TRBD2 (6 bases). Looked up from germline, CDR1 is MNHEY and CDR2 is SVGAGI. This CDR3 spans 15 amino acids.

The chain employs TRBV9 and TRBJ1-1; 7 bases are shared with TRBD1. V lost 3 bases to trimming and J lost 2 bases; unmatched junction nucleotides: 7. The CDR3 sequence is 15 residues long. Germline CDR1 SGDLS, CDR2 YYNGEE. The CDR3 DNA reads TGTGCCAGCAGCGGCAACAGGGGATTTAACACTGAAGCTTTCTTT. Encoded protein: CASSGNRGFNTEAFF.

This clone was counted a single time. This chain joins TRBV28 and TRBJ2-1; 9 positions match TRBD1. CDR3 size: 15 residues. From germline, CDR1 is MDHEN and CDR2 SYDVKM. The V and J ends lost 4 bases and 2 bases, in that order; junction bases with no gene match: 3. The CDR3 sequence is CASSSGQGPYNEQFF. DNA of the CDR3: TGTGCCAGCAGTTCGGGACAGGGTCCCTACAATGAGCAGTTCTTC.

The chain couples TRBV19 to TRBJ1-1, with 7 bases that match TRBD1. Germline V gene data show CDR1 as LNHDA and CDR2 as SQIVND (reference sequence). V lost 8 bases to trimming and J lost 4 bases; unmatched junction nucleotides: 7. The CDR3 loop spans 13 amino acids. The CDR3 nucleotides read TGTGCCAGTCCCGACAGGGTCTTCACTGAAGCTTTCTTT. Amino acid sequence: CASPDRVFTEAFF.

This chain connects TRBV6-1 to TRBJ1-2, with 8 bases lining up with TRBD1. Trimming at V came to 3 bases and at J to 4 bases, leaving 10 bases not matched to a gene. Germline CDR1 is MNHNS and CDR2 is SASEGT. CDR3 length: 16 residues. CDR3 sequence (DNA): TGTGCCAGCAGTGATCGGACAGGGCGGGTAGGCTATGGCTACACCTTC. It encodes CASSDRTGRVGYGYTF.